The present TCR beta chain was sequenced within a study of cytotoxic CD8 clonotypes in ibrutinib-treated CLL. Study results and caveats: Public clonotypes occurred uncommonly; on treatment, they contracted or remained stable.

Unmatched junction bases numbered 14, after V lost 6 bases and J lost 6 bases. Germline-derived CDR1 and CDR2 are MDHEN and SYDVKM. The CDR3 spans 16 residues. In regard to this clone: Its antigen is not identified.

This table comes from immunoSEQ multiplex PCR, and its TCRdb copy is limited to in-frame clones, with some not included. The top ten hold about 16% of the sample, which has roughly 250,000 clones, under 75% seen once. The TCR comes from a human donor with chronic lymphocytic leukemia. The sequenced sample was PBMCs, obtained after 24 months of ibrutinib treatment. This chain connects TRBV28 to TRBJ1-5; 7 nucleotides agree with TRBD1. CDR3 DNA: TGTGCCAGCAGCCCCATGGGGCAGGGGGTAAGTCAGCCCCAGCATTTT. Protein sequence: CASSPMGQGVSQPQHF.